This TCR beta chain is drawn from a study of OX40 agonist ivuxolimab in advanced cancers. Context from the whole study: The costimulatory receptor OX40 (CD134) was targeted by ivuxolimab, a fully human IgG2 agonistic monoclonal antibody. Three dose-escalation patients achieved partial responses, one with hepatocellular carcinoma and two with cutaneous melanoma. A male proportion of under 85% and a mean age of approximately 58 years, ranging from 23 to 79, were recorded for the dose-escalation cohort. Intravenous ivuxolimab was administered to patients every 2 weeks at six dose levels: 0.01, 0.1, 0.3, 1.5, 3 and 10 mg/kg. The paper describes the monotherapy dose-escalation part (N = 52 patients) of the phase I trial of ivuxolimab. Patients were allowed to have had prior anti-PD-1, anti-PD-L1 or anti-CTLA-4 therapy, and more than 30% of the dose-escalation patients had previously received checkpoint inhibitors. The point of sequencing TCRbeta in the periphery was to test whether ivuxolimab changed TCR sequence diversity and drove clonal T-cell expansion. Of the 50 to 55 patients in dose escalation, around 19 had hepatocellular carcinoma, roughly 15 had melanoma, 9 had renal cell carcinoma and 9 had head and neck cancer. Paper-wide results and their limitations: After ivuxolimab, CD8+ T cells had more expanded clones than CD4+ T cells on average. At doses from 0.1 to 3.0 mg/kg, clonal expansion was seen in both CD4+ and CD8+ blood T cells between baseline and week 6. Low levels of normalized T-cell clonal expansion were also shown by some nonresponding patients. The antigen specificity of the peripheral T cells that underwent clonal expansion was not determined. In the 0.1-3.0 mg/kg groups, partial responders were among the patients with the lowest normalized peripheral clonal expansion, particularly in CD8+ T cells.

On this clone itself: Its antigen has not been determined. No much larger clonotype is one base removed from it; base qualities were not supplied.

Patients with a history of autoimmune disease or receiving systemic immunosuppression were excluded from the trial. Peripheral blood for TCR sequencing was collected from all dose cohorts at baseline, on cycle 4 day 1, and on cycle 7 day 1. Samples were obtained from an open-label, multicenter, first-in-human phase I dose-escalation trial of ivuxolimab. Adults with locally advanced or metastatic melanoma, renal cell, hepatocellular, or head and neck squamous cell carcinoma were enrolled in the trial. Before TCR sequencing, CD4+ T cells and CD8+ T cells were sorted from peripheral blood as separate populations. To sequence the TCRbeta CDR3 region, genomic DNA was isolated from the sorted cells. The immunoSEQ Assay was used to sequence the TCRbeta CDR3 regions. The table comes from immuneACCESS by way of TCRdb, which keeps in-frame sequences with V and J called. Part of the clones is missing from these tables; in studies checked, under half for an unresolved V gene and the rest for unknown reasons. This sample comprises about 66,000 clones, about 85% of them detected only once. Approximately 4% of the sample belongs to the ten largest clones.

Sample: CD4+ or CD8+ T cells sorted from blood, taken in a trial of the OX40 agonist ivuxolimab. This sequence originates from an adult with an advanced solid tumor such as melanoma, head and neck, liver or kidney cancer.

The nucleotides are TGTGCTAGTGGTTTGGACACTAAGACCCAGTACTTC. This translates into CASGLDTKTQYF. This receptor chain uses TRBV12-5 and TRBJ2-5, with no reliable assignment of the D segment. There are 12 amino acids in the CDR3, from cysteine to phenylalanine inclusive. Only the CDR3 part of the read is kept: 36 bases, read in frame from the first base. The CDR1 and CDR2 encoded by the germline V gene are LGHNT and FRNRAP. The trim is 1 base for V and 6 bases for J, with a gap of 6 bases between the germline ends. Here the CDR3 is joined to the reference TRBV12-5 and TRBJ2-5 genes, and the full variable domain is: DARVTQTPRHKVTEMGQEVTMRCQPILGHNTVFWYRQTMMQGLELLAYFRNRAPLDDSGMPKDRFSAEMPDATLATLKIQPSEPRDSAVYFCASGLDTKTQYFGPGTRLLVL.